What follows is one T cell receptor beta chain and its context. What it binds is not known. This sample is drawn from a study of cytomegalovirus exposure and HLA in healthy donors. 60 Vbeta and 13 Jbeta primers were used in PCR. Original analysis: Per a later analysis, the number of unique TCR beta chains was about 80 million, of which about 10 million were shared. Clones were sequenced by immunoSEQ multiplex PCR, and TCRdb holds only the in-frame ones, with some missing. The DNA gave D and trimming, while V, J and clone size come from that table. The table lists over 200,000 clones, approximately 82% of them singletons. Germline V gene lookup returns CDR1 LGHNA and CDR2 YNFKEQ. The CDR3 runs to 19 residues. After removal of 4 bases from V and 0 bases from J, the junction contained 10 bases not matched to a gene. Overall study results and limits: One variant, a missense change in DCLRE1C, was linked in a later analysis to TCR beta V- and J-gene trimming.

The TCR comes from a woman aged 40 to 50 in good health and CMV-seronegative. The rearrangement joins TRBV4-2 to TRBJ2-4; 12 bases are a match to TRBD2. The sequenced material came from PBMCs. Written as DNA, the CDR3 is TGTGCCAGCAGCCCTTCCCGATTGACTAGCGGGGGAGCCAAAAACATTCAGTACTTC. Its translation is CASSPSRLTSGGAKNIQYF.